This T cell receptor beta chain was profiled in a study of T cell responses to AZD1222 COVID-19 vaccine (dated by TCRdb to 2020 to 2022). Regarding the complete study: TCR sequencing covered 230 or so trial participants: 207 given two doses of AZD1222 and 26 given two doses of MenACWY control vaccine. Enrollment into the trials was organized by age into subgroups of 18-55, 56-69 and 70-plus years, and those subgroups contained about 160, 30 and 59 TCR-sequenced participants, respectively. The study at large found these results: Conclusions about previously exposed vaccinees were limited because only a handful of AZD1222 recipients were SARS-CoV-2 seropositive at baseline. Epitopes outside the regions mutated in the B.1.351 and B.1.1.7 variants were reportedly recognized by nearly half of the unique spike-specific TCRs. Participants were mostly white British, with more females than males. The authors suggested clonal diversity may have been underestimated. The 56-69-year group was small, and its depth increase did not reach significance, likely because of low power. After two AZD1222 doses, spike-specific TCR breadth and depth were significantly higher than at day 0 and than in MenACWY recipients. Because no samples from the day 14 peak response were available, repertoires could be characterized only after the peak T cell response. Vaccine-associated CD4 TCRs spanned the whole spike protein, with dominant responses in regions 160-218 and 743-854.

The time point label here, explained by the study, means: about 28 days (+/-7) after the second vaccine dose. Because spike-specific TCR depth and breadth did not differ between the two schedules, AZD1222 recipients who got a second dose at roughly 4 weeks were pooled with those who got a second dose at roughly 12 weeks. The vaccinee samples were drawn from two UK trials, COV001 and COV002, one of which was a single-blind randomized controlled phase 2/3 trial testing AZD1222 (ChAdOx1 nCoV-19) in healthy adults. Trial participant PBMC samples were collected at day 0 and day 28 after the second dose for TCRbeta chain sequencing. The CDR3 regions of human TCRbeta chains were subjected to immunosequencing. The original pipeline was this. Repertoire TCRs were matched against a reference library of SARS-CoV-2-specific TCRs generated with the MIRA antigen-specificity platform. Breadth meant the fraction of unique TCRs that were SARS-CoV-2-associated, whereas depth meant the fraction of total T cells that were SARS-CoV-2-associated. Using the MIRA data, each spike-specific TCR was mapped to the spike region that the TCR reacts to and placed in a CD4 or CD8 class. Log10-transformed breadth and depth values were compared by one-way ANOVA with Sidak's multiple comparisons tests. Held by TCRdb, this immuneACCESS table contains in-frame sequences only and omits some clones. Under half of the omission traces to an unresolved V gene where checked; the cause of the rest is unknown. That table is the source of V, J and clone size, and D and trimming were worked out from the DNA. In all, the sample holds about 180,000 clones, and 80% to 95% of those were seen once. The top ten constitute around 1.9% of the sample.

V is clipped by 1 base and J by 1 base, and the sequence between their germline boundaries is 10 bases long. From the cysteine through the phenylalanine, the CDR3 covers 16 amino acids. Kept here is only the CDR3 DNA, which spans 48 bases and is read in frame from base 1. CDR1 and CDR2 are drawn from the germline V gene (reference sequence): LGHDT, YNNKEL. As for this clone: It has no known antigen specificity. No base qualities exist here, and no much larger clone lies one base off it.

The sample was peripheral blood, taken 28 days after the second AZD1222 dose. The sequence was obtained from an adult who received the AZD1222 COVID-19 vaccine. The chain links TRBV3-1 (or the pseudogene TRBV3-2) with TRBJ2-2; TRBD2 is perhaps the D gene, given 5 matching bases. The CDR3 here reads CASSQGSSRNTGELFF. The nucleotides read TGTGCCAGCAGCCAAGGTTCTAGCAGGAACACCGGGGAGCTGTTTTTT.